The 3 T cell receptor beta chains presented below share a single source sample, sequenced in a study of beta chain features in type 1 diabetes (dated by TCRdb to between 2017 and 2018). Libraries were constructed by the immunoSEQ multiplex PCR assay. The High Capacity cDNA Reverse Transcription Kit was used to reverse transcribe all of the isolated RNA, meaning that expressed TCRB transcripts were what got sequenced. In TCRdb, the immuneACCESS table is reduced to in-frame sequences with V and J assigned. These tables do not hold every clone; where another copy was compared, an unresolved V gene accounts for under half, and the others remain unexplained. In this sample the table shows 200,000 to 250,000 clones, 11% of which occur a single time. The ten largest clones represent 1% to 1.5% of the sample. Sequencing was done on a sample of central memory CD4+ T cells from blood. All receptors come from a man aged 18 to 30 in good health.

The chain has TRBV10-3 and TRBJ2-7; 9 bases are a match to TRBD1. Germline V CDR1 and CDR2: ENHRY, SYGVKD. The CDR3 runs to 13 residues. With V trimmed by 11 bases and J by 3 bases, 8 bases remained unmatched. CDR3 sequence reads: CAVNGTGIYEQYF. The CDR3 coding sequence is TGTGCCGTAAACGGGACAGGGATCTACGAGCAGTACTTC.

This clone was found a few times. The chain couples TRBV2 to TRBJ1-4; the D gene is possibly TRBD1 (5 bases). The V end was cut by 5 bases, the J end by 0 bases, with 13 bases between. From germline, CDR1 is SNHLY and CDR2 FYNNEI. There are 16 residues in the CDR3. The CDR3, as DNA: TGTGCCAGCAGTAGCAGGGCCATTGCAACTAATGAAAAACTGTTTTTT. Protein: CASSSRAIATNEKLFF.

The sample holds a few counts of this clone. It differs at one base from a far larger clone, so likely a read error. Other DNA sequences in this sample translate to the same CDR3. The chain links TRBV25-1 to TRBJ2-6; the match to TRBD2 covers 9 bases. V gave up 8 bases and J gave up 2 bases; unmatched junction bases: 13. Germline V lookup: CDR1 MGHDK, CDR2 SYGVNS. The CDR3 sequence is 18 residues long. The CDR3 nucleotides read TGTGCCAGCTGTGGTGGAGCGGGAGGTTATGCTGGGGCCAACGTCCTGACTTTC. This gives the protein CASCGGAGGYAGANVLTF.